This T cell receptor beta chain emerged from a study of Tregs in tolerant kidney transplant recipients. Broader study findings: The small number of patients limits these findings pending further validation. Activated donor B cell expansion appeared to reveal the most relevant donor-specific TCRbeta repertoire.

Comment on this clone: As yet, its antigen is unknown.

V shed 2 bases and J shed 10 bases, with 7 bases lying between them. There are 11 residues in the CDR3. Germline CDR1 and CDR2: SGHDT and YYEEEE. Thawed PBMCs were FACS-sorted into unstimulated CD4+CD25+CD127- regulatory T cells, CD4+CD25- non-regulatory cells, CD4 and CD8 cells. The protocol was immunoSEQ multiplex PCR, while the TCRdb copy is restricted to in-frame clones and leaves out a portion. The sample lists 240,000 or so clones, more than 65% occurring once. The rearrangement links TRBV5-6 to TRBJ2-1; D not resolved. Material: CD4+ T cells from blood. This receptor was taken from a human donor in good health. CDR3 residues: CASSFYREQFF. The CDR3 DNA reads TGTGCCAGCAGCTTTTACCGCGAGCAGTTCTTC.